This T cell receptor (beta chain) came from a study of T-cell reconstitution after alpha-beta-depleted transplantation in children. Trimming removed 0 bases from V and 2 bases from J, with 19 bases in between. The CDR3 is 18 amino acids. CDR1 and CDR2 (germline): SGDLS, YYNGEE. Unique molecular identifiers were used in preparing the TCRbeta library. TCRdb processed the PCR reads anew with MiXCR; each CDR3 protein has one entry. The table has about 290,000 distinct CDR3 sequences, 6.5% to 9% seen once. Concerning this clonotype itself: Its antigen is not identified.

General observations from the study: As was reported, about two months after transplant, alpha-beta T cells came from several hundred expanded graft clones. Fresh T-cell production supplied most of the T-cell counts and diversity seen one year after transplant.

This TCR derives from a female patient younger than 10 who had a stem cell transplant for Fanconi anemia, so the T cells may come from the graft donor. The chain uses TRBV9 and TRBJ2-3; TRBD1 might be the D (5 bases). The starting material was peripheral blood, obtained 360 days after TCRalphabeta/CD19-depleted stem cell transplant. The CDR3 spells CASSVVVSGPLITDTQYF. The CDR3 DNA follows: TGTGCCAGCAGCGTAGTGGTCTCAGGGCCGTTGATCACAGATACGCAGTATTTT.